A selection of T cell receptor beta chains follows, all from one sample in a study of blood T cell repertoires in COVID-19. Clones were sequenced by immunoSEQ multiplex PCR, and TCRdb holds only the in-frame ones, with some missing. This table holds fewer than 350,000 clones, approximately 91% found once. The sequencing sample was made of PBMCs or T cells enriched from blood (not recorded which). Receptor source: a woman in her 40s with acute COVID-19. Both conserved end residues are part of each CDR3. The order of the fields is D gene, V gene, clone size, J gene, CDR3 DNA, CDR3 protein. A D gene is named only where the DNA matches it firmly. The size entry is marked missing in some rows and otherwise reads once, few, many or a size class.

D: NA
V: TRBV15
size: NA
J: TRBJ1-4
DNA: TGTGCCACCAGCGGTGGAGCAGCTAATGAAAAACTGTTTTTT
CDR3: CATSGGAANEKLFF

D: TRBD2
V: TRBV7-2
size: NA
J: TRBJ2-1
DNA: TGTGCCAGCAGCGTGACTAGCGGGTCCTACAATGAGCAGTTCTTC
CDR3: CASSVTSGSYNEQFF

D: TRBD1
V: TRBV29-1
size: NA
J: TRBJ2-3
DNA: TGCAGCGTTAGGGGGCGAAGCACAGATACGCAGTATTTT
CDR3: CSVRGRSTDTQYF

D: NA
V: TRBV2
size: NA
J: TRBJ2-7
DNA: TGTGCCAGCCTGAGGAACTCCTACGAGCAGTACTTC
CDR3: CASLRNSYEQYF

D: NA
V: TRBV9
size: once
J: TRBJ1-5
DNA: TGTGCCAGCAGCGTAGGTACAGGCAATAGCAATCAGCCCCAGCATTTT
CDR3: CASSVGTGNSNQPQHF

D: TRBD1
V: TRBV19
size: NA
J: TRBJ1-1
DNA: TGTGCCAGTAGTGGTTTTCAGGGGGGCACTGAAGCTTTCTTT
CDR3: CASSGFQGGTEAFF

D: NA
V: TRBV2
size: NA
J: TRBJ1-1
DNA: TGTGCCAGCAGTGCTGAACGGGTGGACACTGAAGCTTTCTTT
CDR3: CASSAERVDTEAFF

D: NA
V: TRBV2
size: NA
J: TRBJ1-5
DNA: TGTGCCAGTAGAGGACAGATCAATCAGCCCCAGCATTTT
CDR3: CASRGQINQPQHF

D: NA
V: TRBV5-1
size: NA
J: TRBJ1-2
DNA: TGCGCCAGCAGTTTGGGCCCGGGGGGAGAAGGCTACACCTTC
CDR3: CASSLGPGGEGYTF

D: TRBD2
V: TRBV7-2
size: NA
J: TRBJ2-1
DNA: TGTGCCAGCAGAGCCGGACTAGCGGGGGGTGCCGGGGAGCAGTTCTTC
CDR3: CASRAGLAGGAGEQFF

D: NA
V: TRBV7-3
size: many
J: TRBJ1-1
DNA: TGTGCCAGCAGCCCGACAGGTAATGGTGAAGCTTTCTTT
CDR3: CASSPTGNGEAFF

D: TRBD1
V: TRBV5-1
size: NA
J: TRBJ1-2
DNA: TGCGCCAGCACCACAGGGGAACCTATGGTTGGCTACACCTTC
CDR3: CASTTGEPMVGYTF

D: TRBD2
V: TRBV9
size: NA
J: TRBJ2-1
DNA: TGTGCCAGCAGCGGGACTAGCGGGAGGGAAGATGAGCAGTTCTTC
CDR3: CASSGTSGREDEQFF

D: NA
V: TRBV4-2
size: NA
J: TRBJ1-1
DNA: TGTGCCAGCAGCCAAGCTGGAGCGCCGCTCGGTGCTTTCTTT
CDR3: CASSQAGAPLGAFF

D: NA
V: TRBV5-1
size: NA
J: TRBJ2-5
DNA: TGCGCCAGCAGCTGGGACTCCCCACAAGAGACCCAGTACTTC
CDR3: CASSWDSPQETQYF

D: NA
V: TRBV5-5
size: NA
J: TRBJ2-3
DNA: TGTGCCAGCAGCCACGGGAACTCGGACACAGATACGCAGTATTTT
CDR3: CASSHGNSDTDTQYF

D: TRBD1
V: TRBV7-2
size: NA
J: TRBJ2-7
DNA: TGTGCCAGCAGCTTTTCCGGGACAGGGACCTACGAGCAGTACTTC
CDR3: CASSFSGTGTYEQYF

D: TRBD1
V: TRBV19
size: NA
J: TRBJ2-1
DNA: TGTGCCAGTAGTATAGAAGTGGGACAGGGATTCAATGAGCAGTTCTTC
CDR3: CASSIEVGQGFNEQFF

D: NA
V: TRBV25-1
size: once
J: TRBJ2-6
DNA: TGTGCCAGCAGTGTAGTTTTAACCTCTGGGGCCAACGTCCTGACTTTC
CDR3: CASSVVLTSGANVLTF

D: TRBD1
V: TRBV5-5
size: NA
J: TRBJ2-7
DNA: TGTGCCAGCAGCATCCGACAGGGGGCGAAGGAGCAGTACTTC
CDR3: CASSIRQGAKEQYF

D: TRBD1
V: TRBV28
size: NA
J: TRBJ1-6
DNA: TGTGCCTCCTACAGGGGACCAAATTCACCCCTCCACTTT
CDR3: CASYRGPNSPLHF

D: TRBD1
V: TRBV28
size: NA
J: TRBJ2-4
DNA: TGTGCCAGCAGGCCGGGCCGAACAGGGGTACGATTTACCAAAAACATTCAGTACTTC
CDR3: CASRPGRTGVRFTKNIQYF

D: NA
V: TRBV7-2
size: NA
J: TRBJ1-2
DNA: TGTGCCAGCAGCTCTGGGTCAGGCTGGGGCTACACCTTC
CDR3: CASSSGSGWGYTF

D: NA
V: TRBV19
size: NA
J: TRBJ1-1
DNA: TGTGCCAGTAGTATAACAGGGCGGACTGAAGCTTTCTTT
CDR3: CASSITGRTEAFF

D: TRBD2
V: TRBV2
size: once
J: TRBJ2-7
DNA: TGTGCCAGCAGTGACGCGACGGCGGGGGAATGGGTTGGGGGCTACGAGCAGTACTTC
CDR3: CASSDATAGEWVGGYEQYF

D: TRBD1
V: TRBV18
size: NA
J: TRBJ1-2
DNA: TGTGCCAGCTCACTGGGACAGCACGTGGGATTC
CDR3: CASSLGQHVGF

D: TRBD2
V: TRBV11-2
size: NA
J: TRBJ2-1
DNA: TGTGCCAGCAGCACCTCTAGCGGGATTACCCACAATGAGCAGTTCTTC
CDR3: CASSTSSGITHNEQFF

D: NA
V: TRBV5-1
size: NA
J: TRBJ1-3
DNA: TGCGCCAGCAGCTTGTTCGGGGTTGAGGTCTCTGGAAACACCATATATTTT
CDR3: CASSLFGVEVSGNTIYF

D: NA
V: TRBV2
size: NA
J: TRBJ2-1
DNA: TGTGCCAGCACCAGCGGTGAGAACAATGAGCAGTTCTTC
CDR3: CASTSGENNEQFF

D: TRBD2
V: TRBV7-3
size: once
J: TRBJ2-1
DNA: TGTGCCAGCAGCTCCGGGACTAGCGGATACAATGAGCAGTTCTTC
CDR3: CASSSGTSGYNEQFF

D: TRBD2
V: TRBV25-1
size: NA
J: TRBJ2-5
DNA: TGTGCCAGCAGTGAATCGCTAGCGGGATTTCAAGAGACCCAGTACTTC
CDR3: CASSESLAGFQETQYF

D: TRBD2
V: TRBV7-2
size: NA
J: TRBJ2-2
DNA: TGTGCCAGCAGCTTAGGTAGCGGGACCACCGGGGAGCTGTTTTTT
CDR3: CASSLGSGTTGELFF

D: NA
V: TRBV5-1
size: NA
J: TRBJ1-2
DNA: TGCGCCAGCAGCTCCGGAGGACTCTATGGCTACACCTTC
CDR3: CASSSGGLYGYTF

D: TRBD2
V: TRBV9
size: once
J: TRBJ2-3
DNA: TGTGCCAGCAGCGTAGCCCCCGGGGGGGGTAGCACAGATACGCAGTATTTT
CDR3: CASSVAPGGGSTDTQYF

D: NA
V: TRBV27
size: NA
J: TRBJ1-1
DNA: TGTGCCAGCAGTTTGAGAGAGAACACTGAAGCTTTCTTT
CDR3: CASSLRENTEAFF

D: NA
V: TRBV18
size: NA
J: TRBJ1-1
DNA: TGTGCCAGCTCGTCCGTTCCGAGGGTTTTCACTGAAGCTTTCTTT
CDR3: CASSSVPRVFTEAFF

D: TRBD2
V: TRBV30
size: NA
J: TRBJ2-3
DNA: TGTGCCTGGAGTACCGGGACTAGCAGGACAGATACGCAGTATTTT
CDR3: CAWSTGTSRTDTQYF

D: NA
V: TRBV29-1
size: NA
J: TRBJ1-2
DNA: TGCAGCGCTGAAGACAGTACCTTCTATGGCTACACCTTC
CDR3: CSAEDSTFYGYTF

D: NA
V: TRBV5-6
size: NA
J: TRBJ1-2
DNA: TGTGCCAGCAGTGGAGGTTTGAAGGGTAACTATGGCTACACCTTC
CDR3: CASSGGLKGNYGYTF